This T cell receptor beta chain was found in a study of cytomegalovirus exposure and HLA in healthy donors. This CDR3 comprises 17 residues. The ends were cut back, 7 bases at V and 1 base at J, with 19 bases in the middle. CDR1 and CDR2 from the germline V gene are SGHAT and FQNNGV. Participants comprised healthy donors of bone marrow. Note on this clone: Its target is not known.

Vbeta (60) and Jbeta (13) primers were used in the PCR. Only in-frame clones appear in the TCRdb table, and some are missing; sequencing was by immunoSEQ multiplex PCR. This sample has about 160,000 clones, with 80% found just once. Notes on the study in general: Fewer N-insertions than the approximately 700-donor mean were reportedly shown by an Asian-associated ancestry cluster in a later analysis. Rarity held for most TCR sequences, but there were some public TCRs that occurred in many donors.

V is TRBV11-2 and J is TRBJ2-2, with D uncertain. The sequence derives from a woman in her fifties or sixties in good health and CMV-seronegative. Sequenced material: PBMCs. The CDR3 loop reads CASKARRIDLNTGELFF. DNA for the CDR3: TGTGCCAGCAAAGCCCGTCGGATAGACTTGAACACCGGGGAGCTGTTTTTT.